The sample holds many counts of the clone carrying this T cell receptor beta chain. What it binds is not known. The source of the sample is a study of PD-1 blockade in classical Hodgkin lymphoma. Study findings and constraints: Reported baseline diversity: healthy donors highest, relapsed/refractory patients lowest.

Sample time point: cycle 4 day 1 (C4D1), after 6 weeks of nivolumab. Patients all relapsed after autologous stem cell transplantation, and there was variation in brentuximab vedotin exposure. The CDR3 has 14 amino acids. V lost 4 bases to trimming and J lost 0 bases, with 7 bases between them. Per germline, CDR1 MNHEY and CDR2 SVGAGI. Sequenced by immunoSEQ multiplex PCR; TCRdb stores in-frame clones only, minus some. In the table there are tens of thousands of clones, around 64% of which are singletons. Sequencing was performed on peripheral blood mononuclear cells (PBMCs), taken before the fourth cycle of nivolumab. This clonotype was obtained from a human donor with classical Hodgkin lymphoma. The chain couples TRBV6-5 to TRBJ1-5; possibly TRBD1 for D (6 bases). The CDR3 DNA is TGTGCCAGCAGTTTACAGGGTAGCAATCAGCCCCAGCATTTT. This codes for CASSLQGSNQPQHF.